The 2 T cell receptor beta chains in this list originate from one sample, sequenced in a study of T cell changes during pregnancy in multiple sclerosis. Repertoires were generated with immunoSEQ multiplex PCR, while TCRdb's copy carries only in-frame clones and drops some. The sample has 50,000 to 65,000 clones, around 90% seen once; the top ten hold 1.5% to 2%. Sample: peripheral blood, taken in the first trimester of pregnancy. All receptors derive from a female donor with multiple sclerosis, enrolled in a pregnancy study.

V and J are TRBV9 and TRBJ2-2; TRBD2 might be the D (5 bases). V lost 0 bases to trimming and J lost 5 bases, with 11 bases between them. The CDR3 spans 15 residues. Germline CDR1 SGDLS, CDR2 YYNGEE. The CDR3 region is CASSVGPGWTGELFF. CDR3 DNA sequence: TGTGCCAGCAGCGTAGGACCGGGGTGGACCGGGGAGCTGTTTTTT.

CDR3 residues: CASRRTSGSLGDTQYF. The CDR3, as DNA: TGTGCCAGCAGACGGACTAGCGGGAGTCTCGGAGATACGCAGTATTTT. The genes are TRBV27 and TRBJ2-3; 13 bases fit TRBD2. V shed 6 bases, J shed 5 bases, and the junction held 8 bases outside the gene matches. The CDR3 runs 16 residues. Germline values: CDR1 MNHEY, CDR2 SMNVEV (reference sequence).